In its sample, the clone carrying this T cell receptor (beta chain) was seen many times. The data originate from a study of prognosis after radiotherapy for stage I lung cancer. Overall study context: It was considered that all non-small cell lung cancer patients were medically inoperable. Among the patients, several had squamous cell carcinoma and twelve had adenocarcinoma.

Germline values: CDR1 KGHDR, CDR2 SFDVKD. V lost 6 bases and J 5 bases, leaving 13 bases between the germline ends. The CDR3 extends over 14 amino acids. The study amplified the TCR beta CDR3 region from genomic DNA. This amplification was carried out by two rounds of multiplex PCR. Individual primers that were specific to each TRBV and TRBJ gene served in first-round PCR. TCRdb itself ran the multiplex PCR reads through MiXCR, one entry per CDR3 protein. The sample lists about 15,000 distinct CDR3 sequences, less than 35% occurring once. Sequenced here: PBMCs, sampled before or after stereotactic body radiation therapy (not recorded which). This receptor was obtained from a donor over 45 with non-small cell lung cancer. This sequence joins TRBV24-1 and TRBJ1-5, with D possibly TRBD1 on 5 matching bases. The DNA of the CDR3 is TGTGCCACCAGTTCGGGGGGATCGGATCAGCCCCAGCATTTT. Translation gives CATSSGGSDQPQHF.